Only one count was recorded for the clone carrying this T cell receptor (beta chain). This CDR3 region has 13 residues. The V end lost 5 bases, the J end lost 11 bases, and 18 bases lay between the germline ends. CDR1 and CDR2 from the germline V gene are MDHEN and SYDVKM. Per the original methods: How many nucleated cells were present was estimated from reference gene primer amplification. Profiled with immunoSEQ multiplex PCR; TCRdb holds only in-frame clones, not every one. The DNA was the basis for D and trimming; V, J and clone size are from that table. The profile shows roughly 400,000 clones, roughly 86% of them singletons. The record originates from a study of blood T cell repertoires in COVID-19. Study-wide background: PBMCs, B-cell-depleted T cells, or T cells provided the cDNA or gDNA that made up the material.

Seattle enrolled patients during active infection and tracked them longitudinally. The sequenced material came from peripheral blood. The chain has TRBV28 and TRBJ1-2; the D gene is possibly TRBD1 (6 bases). The TCR comes from an older woman with COVID-19, enrolled during active disease. CDR3 DNA: TGTGCCAGCAGTCCACACAACACAGGGAGTTACACCTTC. Its protein is CASSPHNTGSYTF.